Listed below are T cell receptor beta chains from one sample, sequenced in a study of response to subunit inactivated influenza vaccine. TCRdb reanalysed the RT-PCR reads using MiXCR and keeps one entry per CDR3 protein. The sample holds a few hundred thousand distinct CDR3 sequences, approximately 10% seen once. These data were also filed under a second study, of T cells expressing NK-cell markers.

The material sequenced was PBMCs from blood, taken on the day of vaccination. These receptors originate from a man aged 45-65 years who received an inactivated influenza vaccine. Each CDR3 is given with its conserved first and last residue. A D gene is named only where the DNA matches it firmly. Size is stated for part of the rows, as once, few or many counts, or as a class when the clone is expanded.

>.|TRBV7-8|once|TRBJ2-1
TGTGCCAGCAGCTTACCAGCTACTAGTCGAGAGCAGTTCTTC
CASSLPATSREQFF
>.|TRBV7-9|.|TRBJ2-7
TGTGCCAGCAGCCCCCCCTCTCTCGTTCGGGGTAGCAACGAGCAGTACTTC
CASSPPSLVRGSNEQYF
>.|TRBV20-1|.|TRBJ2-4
TGCAGTGCTAGACAGGGGACCGTAGCCAAAAACATTCAGTACTTC
CSARQGTVAKNIQYF
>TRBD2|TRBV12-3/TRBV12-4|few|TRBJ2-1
TGTGCCAGCAGTTCACCGGGACTAGGGGACAATGAGCAGTTCTTC
CASSSPGLGDNEQFF
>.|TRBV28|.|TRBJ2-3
TGTGCCAGCAGTTTATCGCCTAGTCAGGATACGCAGTATTTT
CASSLSPSQDTQYF
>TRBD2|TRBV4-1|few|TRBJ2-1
TGCGCCAGCAGCCAGGGCCCGTTCTGGCGGGAGACCTACAATGAGCAGTTCTTC
CASSQGPFWRETYNEQFF
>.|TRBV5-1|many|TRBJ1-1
TGTGCCAGCAGTTTACAGGGCGGCACTGAAGCTTTCTTT
CASSLQGGTEAFF
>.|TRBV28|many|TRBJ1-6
TGTGCCAGCACCCTAGGACCGGGACGGCCAAGTTGGCCCTCACCCCTCCACTTT
CASTLGPGRPSWPSPLHF
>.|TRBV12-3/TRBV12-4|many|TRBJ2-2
TGTGCCAGCAGTACACAATCCAGGGCAGGCACCGGGGAGCTGTTTTTT
CASSTQSRAGTGELFF
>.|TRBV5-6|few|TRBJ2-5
TGTGCCAGCAGCTTGGACCAGGGGCTAGAGACCCAGTACTTC
CASSLDQGLETQYF
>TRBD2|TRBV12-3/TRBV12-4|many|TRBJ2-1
TGTGCCAGCAGTCTCCCGGGACTAGCCGACAATGAGCAGTTCTTC
CASSLPGLADNEQFF
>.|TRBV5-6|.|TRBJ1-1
TGTGCCAGCAGCTCCGGACAGTCTCTGAACACTGAAGCTTTCTTT
CASSSGQSLNTEAFF
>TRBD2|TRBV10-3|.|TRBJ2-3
TGTGCCATCGGTAGCGGGGGAAGCACAGATACGCAGTATTTT
CAIGSGGSTDTQYF
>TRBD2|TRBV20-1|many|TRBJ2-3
TGCAGTGCTAGGCGGCAGGGAATTAGCGGGGCCCACACAGATACGCAGTATTTT
CSARRQGISGAHTDTQYF
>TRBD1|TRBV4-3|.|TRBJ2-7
TGCGCCAGCAGCCAAGAGATTACAGGGGCCTACGAGCAGTACTTC
CASSQEITGAYEQYF
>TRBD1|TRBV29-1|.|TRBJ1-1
TGCAGCGCTGATAACAGGGGGGTTGAAGCTTTCTTT
CSADNRGVEAFF
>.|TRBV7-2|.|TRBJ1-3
TGTGCCAGCAGCTTATGGGCGGAGGGAAACACCATATATTTT
CASSLWAEGNTIYF
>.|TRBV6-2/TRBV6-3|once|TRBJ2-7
TGTGCCAGCACCCCGGACTCTCTCCACGAGCAGTACTTC
CASTPDSLHEQYF
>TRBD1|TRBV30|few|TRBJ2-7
TGTGCCTCATTACAGGGGAACTCCTACGAGCAGTACTTC
CASLQGNSYEQYF
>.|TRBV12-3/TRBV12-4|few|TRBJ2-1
TGTGCCAGCAGTTTAGGAGGGAACGATGAGCAGTTCTTC
CASSLGGNDEQFF
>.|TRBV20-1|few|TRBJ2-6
TGCAGTGCTAGGGTAATGGCCCTGATCTCTGGGGCCAACGTCCTGACTTTC
CSARVMALISGANVLTF
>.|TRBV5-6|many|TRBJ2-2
TGTGCCAGCAGCTTGGACAGGGACCTTCTAACCGGGGAGCTGTTTTTT
CASSLDRDLLTGELFF
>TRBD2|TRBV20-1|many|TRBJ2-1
TGCAGTGCTACCGGGACTAGCGGGAGGGGGGCGGTCAATGAGCAGTTCTTC
CSATGTSGRGAVNEQFF
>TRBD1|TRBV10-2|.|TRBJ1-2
TGCGCCAGCAGTGAGACGTCGGGCAGGGGGCTAAATGGCTACACCTTC
CASSETSGRGLNGYTF
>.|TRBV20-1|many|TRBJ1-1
TGCAGTGCTAGATCCCGGGCTGAAGCTTTCTTT
CSARSRAEAFF
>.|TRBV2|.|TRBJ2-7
TGTGCCAGCAGTGAATGGGTTGGGGGGCCGGACGAGCAGTACTTC
CASSEWVGGPDEQYF
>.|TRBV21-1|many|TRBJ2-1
TGTGCCAGCAACCCGTCCGGGACTGAACCGTCGCGGGGGGGCGGTGAGCAGTTCTTC
CASNPSGTEPSRGGGEQFF
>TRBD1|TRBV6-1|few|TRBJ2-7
TGTGCCAGCAGTGAATTCGGAGGACAGGGCTTATACGAGCAGTACTTC
CASSEFGGQGLYEQYF
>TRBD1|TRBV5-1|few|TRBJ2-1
TGCGCCAGTACTCCCGGGACAGGGGGCCGAAATGAGCAGTTCTTC
CASTPGTGGRNEQFF